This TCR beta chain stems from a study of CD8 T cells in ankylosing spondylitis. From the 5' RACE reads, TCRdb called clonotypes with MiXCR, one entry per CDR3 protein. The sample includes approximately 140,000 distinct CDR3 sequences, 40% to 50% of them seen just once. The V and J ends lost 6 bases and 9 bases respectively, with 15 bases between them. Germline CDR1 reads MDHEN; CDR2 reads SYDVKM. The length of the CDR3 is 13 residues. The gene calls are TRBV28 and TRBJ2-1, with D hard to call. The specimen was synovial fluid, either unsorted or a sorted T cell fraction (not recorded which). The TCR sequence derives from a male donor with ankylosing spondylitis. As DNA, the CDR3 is TGTGCCAGCAGGACCCCCAGCGCTAGTGAGCAGTTCTTC. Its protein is CASRTPSASEQFF. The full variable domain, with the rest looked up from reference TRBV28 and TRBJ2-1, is DVKVTQSSRYLVKRTGEKVFLECVQDMDHENMFWYRQDPGLGLRLIYFSYDVKMKEKGDIPEGYSVSREKKERFSLILESASTNQTSMYLCASRTPSASEQFFGPGTRLTVL.